Each of the 2 T cell receptor beta chains below was sequenced from the same sample in a study of PD-1 blockade in classical Hodgkin lymphoma. Regarding time point: cycle 4 day 1 (C4D1), after five to seven weeks of nivolumab. Relapse after autologous stem cell transplantation occurred in every patient, and brentuximab vedotin exposure varied. Data came from immunoSEQ multiplex PCR; TCRdb stores just in-frame clones and leaves some out. The table shows some 9,700 clones, with roughly 82% occurring only once. The sample consisted of peripheral blood mononuclear cells (PBMCs), taken before the fourth cycle of nivolumab. The origin of the receptors is a human donor with classical Hodgkin lymphoma.

The CDR3 DNA is TGTGCCAGCAGCTCCGGACTAGCGGGGGGCACAGATACGCAGTATTTT. Its protein product is CASSSGLAGGTDTQYF. V is TRBV7-3 and J is TRBJ2-3; 13 bases agree with TRBD2. There are 16 residues in the CDR3. The V segment lost 4 bases and the J segment 1 base; nucleotides outside the gene matches: 2. From germline, CDR1 is SGHTA and CDR2 FQGTGA.

The genes are TRBV6-6 and TRBJ1-3; D is possibly TRBD1 (5 bases). In germline, CDR1 is MNHNY, CDR2 SVGAGI (reference sequence). The ends were cut back, 6 bases at V and 2 bases at J, with 11 bases in the middle. The CDR3 is 14 residues long. As DNA, the CDR3 is TGTGCCAGCAGCTTCTCAGGGACTGGAAACACCATATATTTT. It encodes CASSFSGTGNTIYF.